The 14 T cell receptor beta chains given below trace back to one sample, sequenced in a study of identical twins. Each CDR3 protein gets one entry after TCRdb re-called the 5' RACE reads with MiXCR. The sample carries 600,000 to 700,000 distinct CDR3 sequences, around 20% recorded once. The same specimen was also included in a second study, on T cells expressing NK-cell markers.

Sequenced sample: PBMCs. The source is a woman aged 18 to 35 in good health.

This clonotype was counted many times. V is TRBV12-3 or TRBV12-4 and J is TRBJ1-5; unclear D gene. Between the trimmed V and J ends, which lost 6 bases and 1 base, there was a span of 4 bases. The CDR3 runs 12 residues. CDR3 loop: CASSASNQPQHF. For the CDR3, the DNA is TGTGCCAGCAGCGCGAGCAATCAGCCCCAGCATTTT.

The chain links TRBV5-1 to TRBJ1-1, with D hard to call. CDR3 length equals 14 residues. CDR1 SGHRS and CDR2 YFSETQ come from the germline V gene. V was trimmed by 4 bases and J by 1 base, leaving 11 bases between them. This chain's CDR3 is CASSPPQTNTEAFF. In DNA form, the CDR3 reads TGCGCCAGCAGCCCTCCACAGACGAACACTGAAGCTTTCTTT.

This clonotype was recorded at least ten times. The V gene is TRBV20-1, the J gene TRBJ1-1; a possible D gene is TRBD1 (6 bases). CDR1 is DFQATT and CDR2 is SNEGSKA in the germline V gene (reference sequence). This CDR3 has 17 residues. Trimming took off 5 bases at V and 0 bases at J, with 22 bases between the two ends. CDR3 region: CSALDRNPFLMNTEAFF. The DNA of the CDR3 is TGCAGTGCTTTGGACAGAAACCCATTCTTGATGAACACTGAAGCTTTCTTT.

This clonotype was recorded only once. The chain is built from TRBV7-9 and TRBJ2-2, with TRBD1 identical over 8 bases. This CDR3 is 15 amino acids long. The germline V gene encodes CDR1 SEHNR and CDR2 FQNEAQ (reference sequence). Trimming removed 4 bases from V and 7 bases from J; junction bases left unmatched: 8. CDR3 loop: CASSSRTGRSGELFF. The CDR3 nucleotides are TGTGCCAGCAGCTCTCGGACAGGGAGGAGCGGGGAGCTGTTTTTT.

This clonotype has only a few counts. CDR3 in DNA: TGTGCCAGCAGTTACCCCGGGAAGGGTTCCTACAATGAGCAGTTCTTC. Translated: CASSYPGKGSYNEQFF. The chain joins TRBV12-3 or TRBV12-4 to TRBJ2-1, with D possibly being TRBD2 (5 bases). Deletions cut 4 bases from V and 1 base from J, with 14 bases between. CDR3 length: 16 amino acids.

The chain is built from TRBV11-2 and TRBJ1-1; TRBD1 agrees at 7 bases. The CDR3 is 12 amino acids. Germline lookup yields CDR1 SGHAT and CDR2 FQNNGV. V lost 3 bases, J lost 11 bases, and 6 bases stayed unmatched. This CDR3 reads CASSLGGQAAFF. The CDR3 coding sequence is TGTGCCAGCAGCTTGGGAGGACAGGCGGCTTTCTTT.

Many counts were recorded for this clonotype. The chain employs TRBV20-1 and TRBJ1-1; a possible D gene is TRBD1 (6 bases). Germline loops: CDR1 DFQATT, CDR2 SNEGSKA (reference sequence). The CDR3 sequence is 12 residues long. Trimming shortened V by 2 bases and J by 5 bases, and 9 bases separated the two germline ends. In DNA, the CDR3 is TGCAGTGCTAGATTTCAGGGGACTGAAGCTTTCTTT. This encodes CSARFQGTEAFF.

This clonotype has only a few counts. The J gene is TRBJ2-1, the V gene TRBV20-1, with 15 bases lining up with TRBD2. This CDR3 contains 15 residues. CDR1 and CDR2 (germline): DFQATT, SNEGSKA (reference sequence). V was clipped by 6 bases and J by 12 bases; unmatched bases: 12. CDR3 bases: TGCAGTGCAAACTACGGACTAGCGGGGGGGCGGGGGCAGTTCTTC. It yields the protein CSANYGLAGGRGQFF.

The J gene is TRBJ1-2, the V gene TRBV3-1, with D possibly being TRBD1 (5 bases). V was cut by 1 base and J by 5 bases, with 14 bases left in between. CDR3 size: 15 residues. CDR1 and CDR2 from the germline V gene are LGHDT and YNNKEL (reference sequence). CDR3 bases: TGTGCCAGCAGCCAAGTCCCCTCGAAGGGGTATGGCTACACCTTC. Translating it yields CASSQVPSKGYGYTF.

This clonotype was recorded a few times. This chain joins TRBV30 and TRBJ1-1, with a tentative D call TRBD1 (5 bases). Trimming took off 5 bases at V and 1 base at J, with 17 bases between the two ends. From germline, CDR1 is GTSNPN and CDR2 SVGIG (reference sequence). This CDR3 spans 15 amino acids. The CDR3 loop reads CAWSRMTASNTEAFF. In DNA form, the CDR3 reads TGTGCCTGGTCCAGGATGACAGCATCGAACACTGAAGCTTTCTTT. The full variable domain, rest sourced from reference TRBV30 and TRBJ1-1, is SQTIHQWPATLVQPVGSPLSLECTVEGTSNPNLYWYRQAAGRGLQLLFYSVGIGQISSEVPQNLSASRPQDRQFILSSKKLLLSDSGFYLCAWSRMTASNTEAFFGQGTRLTVV.

The CDR3 DNA is TGTGCCAGCAGTCTCTCGACAGCCTCGACACCTTTCTTT. Translated, it gives CASSLSTASTPFF. The J gene is TRBJ1-1, the V gene TRBV12-3 or TRBV12-4; D might be TRBD1 (5 bases). Deletions cut 5 bases from V and 12 bases from J, with 19 bases between. The length of the CDR3 is 13 residues.

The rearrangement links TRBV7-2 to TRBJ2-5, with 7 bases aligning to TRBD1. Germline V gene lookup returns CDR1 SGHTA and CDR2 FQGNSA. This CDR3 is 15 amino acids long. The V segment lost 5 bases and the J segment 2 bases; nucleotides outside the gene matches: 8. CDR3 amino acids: CASSPGTVTQETQYF. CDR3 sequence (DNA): TGTGCCAGCAGCCCGGGGACAGTTACACAAGAGACCCAGTACTTC.

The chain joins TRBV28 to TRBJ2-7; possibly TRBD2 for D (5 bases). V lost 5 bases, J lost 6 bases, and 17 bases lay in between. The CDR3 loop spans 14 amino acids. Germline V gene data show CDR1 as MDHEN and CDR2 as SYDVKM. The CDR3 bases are TGTGCCAGCAGTAAAATAGGAGGCCCCTCCGAGCAGTACTTC. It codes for CASSKIGGPSEQYF. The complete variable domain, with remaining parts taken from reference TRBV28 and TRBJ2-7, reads DVKVTQSSRYLVKRTGEKVFLECVQDMDHENMFWYRQDPGLGLRLIYFSYDVKMKEKGDIPEGYSVSREKKERFSLILESASTNQTSMYLCASSKIGGPSEQYFGPGTRLTVT.

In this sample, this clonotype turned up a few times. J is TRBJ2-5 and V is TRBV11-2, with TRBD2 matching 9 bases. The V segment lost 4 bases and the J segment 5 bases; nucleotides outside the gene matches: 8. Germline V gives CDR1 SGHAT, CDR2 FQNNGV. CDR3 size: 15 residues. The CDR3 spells CASSYGAGGLETQYF. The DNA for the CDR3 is TGTGCCAGCAGCTATGGAGCGGGGGGTCTGGAGACCCAGTACTTC.